This T cell receptor (beta chain) is from a study of cytomegalovirus exposure and HLA in healthy donors. In germline, CDR1 is SGHDN, CDR2 FVKESK. V shed 2 bases and J 2 bases; nucleotides not matched to a gene: 10. The length of the CDR3 is 17 residues. Profiled with immunoSEQ multiplex PCR; TCRdb holds only in-frame clones, not every one. The profile shows 150,000 to 200,000 clones, approximately 80% of them singletons. This TCR derives from a man aged 18 to 30 in good health and CMV-seropositive. The specimen was PBMCs. This chain connects TRBV14 to TRBJ2-7; the match to TRBD1 covers 9 bases. CDR3 DNA: TGTGCCAGCAGCCAACGTGGAGACAGGGGGGGACCCTACGAGCAGTACTTC. It translates to CASSQRGDRGGPYEQYF.